This T cell receptor beta chain was recovered during a study of blood T cell repertoires in COVID-19. Background on the study: The analysed material was cDNA or gDNA that came from T cells, B-cell-depleted T cells, or PBMCs.

Authors' data handling: Using reference gene primer amplification, nucleated cell counts were estimated. Only in-frame clones appear in the TCRdb table, and some are missing; sequencing was by immunoSEQ multiplex PCR. V and J calls and clone size are as listed in that table; D and trimming were resolved from the DNA. The sample yields more than 350,000 clones, more than 75% seen once. The CDR3 covers 15 residues. V trimming: 0 bases; J trimming: 2 bases; junction bases outside the gene matches: 4. Germline V gene sequence: CDR1 SGHAT, CDR2 FQNNGV. The sequencing input was peripheral blood. This chain uses TRBV11-2 with TRBJ2-7; 7 bases are shared with TRBD2. The TCR originated in a woman between 25 and 40 years old with COVID-19, enrolled during active disease. CDR3 in DNA: TGTGCCAGCAGCTTAGATGGGGGACTAACCTACGAGCAGTACTTC. It translates to CASSLDGGLTYEQYF.